This TCR beta chain was captured by sequencing in a study of spatial heterogeneity in lung cancer. The wider study: In cases with available follow-up PBMC samples, these were sequenced at a median of roughly 23 months after resection.

V was pared by 0 bases and J by 5 bases, with 5 bases of the junction left unmatched. The germline V gene encodes CDR1 SGHRS and CDR2 YFSETQ. The CDR3 is 14 residues long. The sample holds many counts of this clonotype. Its target is not known. TCRdb ran MiXCR on the 5' RACE reads and lists one entry per CDR3 protein. The sample lists about 19,000 distinct CDR3 sequences; about a tenth were seen once. Study-wide results and caveats: Compared with follow-up, resection was when ubiquitous expanded tumor TCRs appeared in blood more.

Time point denoted: blood at routine non-recurrence follow-up after resection. Whole RNA, isolated from tumor, nontumor lung or frozen PBMC, was sequenced without prior sorting. The rearrangement links TRBV5-1 to TRBJ2-7; 7 bases fit TRBD1. The receptor was isolated from a female donor with early-stage non-small cell lung cancer. The specimen comprised PBMCs, sampled at follow-up. CDR3 bases: TGCGCCAGCAGCTTGGACAGGGGATCCCACGAGCAGTACTTC. Translating gives CASSLDRGSHEQYF.